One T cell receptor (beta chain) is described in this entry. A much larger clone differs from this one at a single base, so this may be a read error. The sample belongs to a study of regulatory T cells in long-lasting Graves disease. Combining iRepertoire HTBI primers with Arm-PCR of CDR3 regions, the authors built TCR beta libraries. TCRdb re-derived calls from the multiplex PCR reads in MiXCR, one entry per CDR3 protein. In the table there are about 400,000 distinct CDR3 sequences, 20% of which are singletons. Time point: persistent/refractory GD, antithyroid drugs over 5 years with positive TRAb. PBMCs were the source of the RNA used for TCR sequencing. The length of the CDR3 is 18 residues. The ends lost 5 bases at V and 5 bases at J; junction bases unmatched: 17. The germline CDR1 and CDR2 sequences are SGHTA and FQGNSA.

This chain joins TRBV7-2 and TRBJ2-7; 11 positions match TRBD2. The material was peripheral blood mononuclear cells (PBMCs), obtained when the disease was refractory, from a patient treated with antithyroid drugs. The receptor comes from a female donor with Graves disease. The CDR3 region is CASSRTSGSRSSPHEQYF. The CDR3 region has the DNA TGTGCCAGCAGCCGAACTAGCGGGAGTAGATCCTCTCCCCACGAGCAGTACTTC.